These 16 T cell receptor beta chains share one sample of origin, sequenced in a study of T cells in Graves' hyperthyroidism and ophthalmopathy. TCR beta CDR3 regions were amplified from RNA transcripts. Primed by the HTBI set, a first-round RT-PCR was run on the TCR CDR3. A single record per CDR3 protein comes from TCRdb applying MiXCR to the multiplex PCR reads. This table has some 350,000 distinct CDR3 sequences, roughly 25% appearing once. The sample comprised blood. The source of these receptors is a man in his fifties or sixties with Graves' hyperthyroidism.

CDR3 protein: CASSLALSGGSREQFF. CDR3 nucleotide sequence: TGTGCCAGCAGCTTAGCGCTTAGCGGGGGGTCCCGTGAGCAGTTCTTC. The chain employs TRBV11-1 and TRBJ2-1; 10 positions agree with TRBD2. The V and J ends lost 0 bases and 9 bases, in that order; junction bases with no gene match: 8. This CDR3 is 16 amino acids long. Looked up from germline, CDR1 is SGHAT and CDR2 is FQDESV (reference sequence).

This clonotype was detected a few times. The CDR3 region is CASSPSLDHNEQFF. The CDR3 DNA reads as TGTGCCAGCTCACCATCGCTGGACCACAATGAGCAGTTCTTC. The chain combines TRBV18 with TRBJ2-1; D not certain. The germline V gene encodes CDR1 KGHSH and CDR2 LQKENI. V was cut by 2 bases and J by 5 bases, with 10 bases left in between. The CDR3 length is 14 residues.

The chain joins TRBV12-3 or TRBV12-4 to TRBJ1-6; D not resolved. V gave up 1 base and J gave up 9 bases, with 16 bases separating them. The CDR3 runs 16 residues. Here the CDR3 reads CASSLDFGVEGSPLHF. In DNA, the CDR3 is TGTGCCAGCAGTTTAGACTTCGGGGTGGAGGGTTCACCCCTCCACTTT.

At least ten counts were recorded for this clonotype. The CDR3 DNA reads as TGTGCCAGCAGCTTGTTGTTAGCGGGAGGCCAGGTACAGACCCAGTACTTC. Translated: CASSLLLAGGQVQTQYF. The V call is TRBV7-8, the J call TRBJ2-5; the match to TRBD2 covers 10 bases. This CDR3 is 17 amino acids long. The V gene end was trimmed by 3 bases and the J gene end by 6 bases; junction bases not matched to a gene: 13. The germline V gene encodes CDR1 SGHVS and CDR2 FQNEAQ.

The chain employs TRBV7-9 and TRBJ2-5; 8 nucleotides agree with TRBD1. The CDR3 totals 17 residues. Germline lookup yields CDR1 SEHNR and CDR2 FQNEAQ (reference sequence). V was pared by 3 bases and J by 5 bases, with 14 bases of the junction left unmatched. Here the CDR3 reads CASSLEGWTGYQETQYF. DNA for the CDR3: TGTGCCAGCAGCTTGGAGGGTTGGACAGGGTATCAGGAGACCCAGTACTTC.

The rearrangement links TRBV11-3 to TRBJ2-5, with D possibly matching TRBD2 (6 bases). With 1 base removed from V and 10 bases from J, the gap between germline ends came to 13 bases. The CDR3 has 13 residues. CDR1 is SGHNT, CDR2 YENEEA, per germline. CDR3 in amino acids: CASSLVSGEDQYF. In DNA form, the CDR3 reads TGTGCCAGCAGCTTAGTGTCGGGGGAGGACCAGTACTTC.

The rearrangement joins TRBV5-1 to TRBJ1-1; possible D gene TRBD1, 5 bases. The germline V and J ends were trimmed by 1 base and 5 bases, with 9 bases remaining between them. The CDR3 loop spans 13 amino acids. The germline gives CDR1 SGHRS, CDR2 YFSETQ. The CDR3 DNA reads TGCGCCAGCAGCTTGTTGAGACAGACTGAAGCTTTCTTT. Its protein is CASSLLRQTEAFF. Using reference TRBV5-1 and TRBJ1-1 for the parts outside the CDR3, the full variable domain is KAGVTQTPRYLIKTRGQQVTLSCSPISGHRSVSWYQQTPGQGLQFLFEYFSETQRNKGNFPGRFSGRQFSNSRSEMNVSTLELGDSALYLCASSLLRQTEAFFGQGTRLTVV.

For this clonotype: Here the CDR3 omits its conserved ending phenylalanine or tryptophan, so a read error is the likely source. The V gene is TRBV28, the J gene TRBJ2-5; D tentatively reads TRBD1 or TRBD2 (7 bases each). Trimming took 6 bases from V and 2 from J, leaving 16 bases between them. The CDR3 loop spans 15 amino acids. Germline V gene sequence: CDR1 MDHEN, CDR2 SYDVKM. The CDR3, as DNA: TGTGCCAGCAGATCGGGGAGGGGGCTTCAAGAGACCCAGTACTCC. Amino acid sequence: CASRSGRGLQETQYS.

The table lists this clonotype with a few counts. The rearrangement links TRBV5-1 to TRBJ2-7; a possible D gene is TRBD1 (6 bases). The CDR3 covers 15 residues. The V gene's germline CDR1 is SGHRS and CDR2 YFSETQ. Trimming pared 5 bases from V and 5 bases from J, leaving 20 bases between. DNA for the CDR3: TGCGCCAGCAGATCTTCGGGACACCGGGACGACGAGCAGTACTTC. Its protein product is CASRSSGHRDDEQYF.

This clonotype was counted ten times or more. Written as DNA, the CDR3 is TGTGCCAGCAGCTTAGGGACAGGGGGTGCAGATACGCAGTATTTT. This sequence encodes CASSLGTGGADTQYF. This chain connects TRBV7-3 to TRBJ2-3; 11 bases are a match to TRBD1. CDR1 is SGHTA and CDR2 is FQGTGA in the germline V gene. The V segment lost 2 bases and the J segment 4 bases; nucleotides outside the gene matches: 2. The CDR3 runs 15 residues.

This clonotype has more than one count but fewer than ten. The CDR3 nucleotides are TGTGCCAGTACCCTTCCTCGGGCAGGGGGGAACTATGGCTACACCTTC. Protein sequence: CASTLPRAGGNYGYTF. V and J are TRBV19 and TRBJ1-2, with TRBD1 identical over 7 bases. The CDR3 length is 16 residues. J lost 2 bases, V lost 7 bases, and 13 bases had no gene match. The germline gives CDR1 LNHDA, CDR2 SQIVND (reference sequence).

There are a few counts of this clonotype. This chain links TRBV6-1 with TRBJ1-1; tentative D call: TRBD1 (6 bases). V dropped 5 bases and J dropped 6 bases, with 22 bases sitting between them. The CDR3 consists of 16 residues. The V gene's germline CDR1 is MNHNS and CDR2 SASEGT. The CDR3 here is CASSRPVRGGFSEAFF. The CDR3 DNA is TGTGCCAGCAGTCGCCCGGTGAGGGGGGGCTTTTCTGAAGCTTTCTTT.

This sequence joins TRBV11-2 and TRBJ2-1; D is ambiguous. The V end was cut by 2 bases, the J end by 8 bases, with 7 bases between. The V gene's germline CDR1 is SGHAT and CDR2 FQNNGV. The CDR3 runs 12 residues. The CDR3 DNA reads TGTGCCAGCAGCTTAAGTCTCCATGAGCAGTTCTTC. It specifies CASSLSLHEQFF. The full variable domain, with the rest looked up from reference TRBV11-2 and TRBJ2-1, is EAGVAQSPRYKIIEKRQSVAFWCNPISGHATLYWYQQILGQGPKLLIQFQNNGVVDDSQLPKDRFSAERLKGVDSTLKIQPAKLEDSAVYLCASSLSLHEQFFGPGTRLTVL.

The chain carries TRBV6-1 and TRBJ1-1; 8 nucleotides line up with TRBD1. CDR3 size: 15 residues. Germline CDR1 is MNHNS and CDR2 is SASEGT. With 2 bases clipped from V and 4 bases from J, the junction kept 6 bases outside the gene matches. The CDR3 protein is CASSELNRGGTEAFF. The CDR3 DNA reads TGTGCCAGCAGTGAACTGAACAGGGGGGGCACTGAAGCTTTCTTT.

The chain joins TRBV6-1 to TRBJ1-2; TRBD1 might be the D (5 bases). In germline, CDR1 is MNHNS, CDR2 SASEGT. V lost 7 bases to trimming and J lost 8 bases, with 17 bases between them. This CDR3 contains 13 residues. In nucleotides, the CDR3 is TGTGCCAGCACAGCGGGGACTGCCTTGGGCTACACCTTC. Its protein is CASTAGTALGYTF.

J is TRBJ2-1 and V is TRBV5-1; 9 bases are shared with TRBD1. CDR1 and CDR2 (germline): SGHRS, YFSETQ. The CDR3 totals 15 residues. The junction had 7 bases not matched to a gene; V was cut back by 2 bases and J by 7 bases. Written as DNA, the CDR3 is TGCGCCAGCAGCTTCACCGGGACAGGGTTGAATGAGCAGTTCTTC. Protein: CASSFTGTGLNEQFF.